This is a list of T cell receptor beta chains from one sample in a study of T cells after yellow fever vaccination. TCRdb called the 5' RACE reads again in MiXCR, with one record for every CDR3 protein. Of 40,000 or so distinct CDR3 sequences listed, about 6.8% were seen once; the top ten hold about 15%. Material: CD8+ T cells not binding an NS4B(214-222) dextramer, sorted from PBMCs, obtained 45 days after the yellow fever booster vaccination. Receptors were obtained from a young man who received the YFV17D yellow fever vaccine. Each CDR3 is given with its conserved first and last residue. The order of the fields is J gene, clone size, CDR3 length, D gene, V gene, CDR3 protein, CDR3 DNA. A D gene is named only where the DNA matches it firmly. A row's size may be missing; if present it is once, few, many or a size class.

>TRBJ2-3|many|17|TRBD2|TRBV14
CASSRTGDSGSADTQYF
TGTGCCAGCAGCCGAACCGGGGATAGCGGGAGTGCAGATACGCAGTATTTT
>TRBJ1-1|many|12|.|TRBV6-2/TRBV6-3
CASSYAEIEAFF
TGTGCCAGCAGTTACGCGGAGATTGAAGCTTTCTTT
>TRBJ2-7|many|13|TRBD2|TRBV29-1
CSVRAGVSYEQYF
TGCAGCGTCCGAGCGGGAGTGTCCTACGAGCAGTACTTC
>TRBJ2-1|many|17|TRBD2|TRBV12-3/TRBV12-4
CASSFNPGLAGENEQFF
TGTGCCAGCAGTTTCAATCCGGGACTAGCGGGAGAGAATGAGCAGTTCTTC
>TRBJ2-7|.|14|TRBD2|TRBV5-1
CASSMTSGSWEQYF
TGCGCCAGCAGCATGACTAGCGGGAGTTGGGAGCAGTACTTC
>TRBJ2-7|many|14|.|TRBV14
CASSQTGWRYEQYF
TGTGCCAGCAGCCAAACAGGGTGGCGCTACGAGCAGTACTTC
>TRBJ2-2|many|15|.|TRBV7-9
CASSLAPTNTGELFF
TGTGCCAGCAGCTTAGCACCAACGAACACCGGGGAGCTGTTTTTT
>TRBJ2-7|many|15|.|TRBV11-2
CASSLDSTGYYEQYF
TGTGCCAGCAGCTTAGATTCGACAGGCTACTACGAGCAGTACTTC
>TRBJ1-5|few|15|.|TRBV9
CASSVDGGSNQPQHF
TGTGCCAGCAGCGTGGACGGGGGGAGCAATCAGCCCCAGCATTTT
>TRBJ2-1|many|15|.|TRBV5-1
CASSLVPGYYNEQFF
TGCGCCAGCAGCTTGGTTCCGGGTTACTACAATGAGCAGTTCTTC
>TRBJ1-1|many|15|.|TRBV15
CATSNVHREGTEAFF
TGTGCCACCAGCAATGTCCACAGGGAGGGCACTGAAGCTTTCTTT
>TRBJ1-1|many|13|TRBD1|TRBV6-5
CASSWTGTTEAFF
TGTGCCAGCAGTTGGACAGGGACGACTGAAGCTTTCTTT
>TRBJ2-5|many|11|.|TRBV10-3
CAITISGTQYF
TGTGCCATCACCATAAGTGGGACCCAGTACTTC
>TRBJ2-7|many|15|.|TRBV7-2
CASSPEIGPSYEQYF
TGTGCCAGCAGCCCAGAAATTGGTCCCTCCTACGAGCAGTACTTC
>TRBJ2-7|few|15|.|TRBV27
CASSPSAEENYEQYF
TGTGCCAGCAGTCCCAGCGCCGAAGAGAACTACGAGCAGTACTTC
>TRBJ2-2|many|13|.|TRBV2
CASIGRGAGELFF
TGTGCCAGCATTGGCAGGGGAGCCGGGGAGCTGTTTTTT
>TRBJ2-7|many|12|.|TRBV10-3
CAISSTAYEQYF
TGTGCCATCAGTTCGACAGCCTACGAGCAGTACTTC
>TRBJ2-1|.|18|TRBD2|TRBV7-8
CASSQGLAGAPSYNEQFF
TGTGCCAGCAGCCAGGGACTAGCGGGGGCCCCGTCCTACAATGAGCAGTTCTTC
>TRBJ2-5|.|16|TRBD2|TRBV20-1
CSARELLAGAEETQYF
TGCAGTGCTAGAGAGTTACTAGCGGGAGCGGAGGAGACCCAGTACTTC
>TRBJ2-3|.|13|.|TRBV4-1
CASSTQPTDTQYF
TGTGCCAGCAGCACCCAACCAACAGATACGCAGTATTTT
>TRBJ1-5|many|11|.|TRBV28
CASSLRQPQHF
TGTGCCAGCAGTTTAAGGCAGCCCCAGCATTTT
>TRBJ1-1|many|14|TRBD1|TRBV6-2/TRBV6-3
CASSWQGVFAEAFF
TGTGCCAGCAGTTGGCAGGGGGTTTTCGCTGAAGCTTTCTTT
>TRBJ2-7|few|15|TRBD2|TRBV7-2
CASSLYTSGTYEQYF
TGTGCCAGCAGTCTCTATACTAGCGGCACCTACGAGCAGTACTTC
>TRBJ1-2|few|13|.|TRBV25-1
CASSEYNSYGYTF
TGTGCCAGCAGTGAATATAACAGTTATGGCTACACCTTC
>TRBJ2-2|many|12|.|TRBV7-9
CASSSGSGELFF
TGTGCCAGCAGCTCCGGATCGGGGGAGCTGTTTTTT
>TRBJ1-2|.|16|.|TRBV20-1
CSSYATGFSRNYGYTF
TGCAGTTCTTATGCCACGGGCTTCTCGAGGAATTATGGCTACACCTTC
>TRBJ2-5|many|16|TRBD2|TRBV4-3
CASSQGLAGVGETQYF
TGCGCCAGCAGCCAAGGCCTAGCGGGAGTAGGGGAGACCCAGTACTTC
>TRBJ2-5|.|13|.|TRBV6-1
CASSESRWETQYF
TGTGCCAGCAGTGAATCCCGGTGGGAGACCCAGTACTTC
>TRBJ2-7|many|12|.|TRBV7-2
CASSHTGYEQYF
TGTGCCAGCAGCCACACAGGGTACGAGCAGTACTTC
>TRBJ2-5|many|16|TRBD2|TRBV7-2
CASSLGVAGMRETQYF
TGTGCCAGCAGCTTAGGGGTAGCGGGAATGAGGGAGACCCAGTACTTC
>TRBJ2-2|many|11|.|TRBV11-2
CASSLIGELFF
TGTGCCAGCAGCTTAATCGGGGAGCTGTTTTTT
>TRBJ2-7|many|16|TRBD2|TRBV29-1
CSVDVAGLAGEYEQYF
TGCAGCGTTGATGTTGCCGGACTAGCGGGAGAGTACGAGCAGTACTTC
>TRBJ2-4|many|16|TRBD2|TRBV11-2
CASSPWGGGGMDIQYF
TGTGCCAGCAGCCCCTGGGGGGGAGGAGGGATGGACATTCAGTACTTC
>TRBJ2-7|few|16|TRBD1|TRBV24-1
CATSDSDRGSSYEQYF
TGTGCCACCAGTGATTCCGACAGGGGGAGTTCCTACGAGCAGTACTTC
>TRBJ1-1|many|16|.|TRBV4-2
CASSQEPTVLNTEAFF
TGTGCCAGCAGCCAAGAACCGACAGTCTTGAACACTGAAGCTTTCTTT
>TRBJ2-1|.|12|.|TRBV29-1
CSALLGLNEQFF
TGCAGCGCCCTACTAGGATTGAATGAGCAGTTCTTC
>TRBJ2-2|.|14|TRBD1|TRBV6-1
CASSGTGGTRELFF
TGTGCCAGCAGTGGGACAGGGGGCACCAGGGAGCTGTTTTTT
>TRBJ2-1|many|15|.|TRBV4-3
CASSQDSGSYNEQFF
TGCGCCAGCAGCCAAGATAGCGGAAGCTACAATGAGCAGTTCTTC
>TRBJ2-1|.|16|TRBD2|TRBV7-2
CASSLGSGRASNEQFF
TGTGCCAGCAGCTTGGGCAGCGGGAGGGCCAGTAATGAGCAGTTCTTC
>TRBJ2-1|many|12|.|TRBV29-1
CSVEGSENEQFF
TGCAGCGTTGAAGGGTCCGAAAATGAGCAGTTCTTC
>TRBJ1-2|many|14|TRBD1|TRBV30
CAWSATQGLYGYTF
TGTGCCTGGAGTGCGACACAGGGGCTCTATGGCTACACCTTC
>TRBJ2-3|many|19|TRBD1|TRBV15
CATSSTGTGGVTATDTQYF
TGTGCCACCAGCAGCACCGGGACAGGGGGTGTAACGGCTACAGATACGCAGTATTTT
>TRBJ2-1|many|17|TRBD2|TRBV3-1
CASSQLLGLAGGWEQFF
TGTGCCAGCAGCCAACTCCTGGGACTAGCGGGAGGCTGGGAGCAGTTCTTC
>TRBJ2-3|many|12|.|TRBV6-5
CASSPVPDTQYF
TGTGCCAGCAGTCCTGTCCCAGATACGCAGTATTTT
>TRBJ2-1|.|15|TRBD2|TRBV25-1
CASSGGANSASEQFF
TGTGCCAGCAGCGGGGGGGCCAACTCTGCTAGCGAGCAGTTCTTC
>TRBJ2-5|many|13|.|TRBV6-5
CASSYSETGLIRF
TGTGCCAGCAGTTACTCGGAAACGGGCCTTATCCGATTC
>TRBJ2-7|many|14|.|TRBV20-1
CSARDLEKGYEQYF
TGCAGTGCTAGAGATCTAGAGAAGGGATACGAGCAGTACTTC
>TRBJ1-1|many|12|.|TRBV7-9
CASSPVDSEAFF
TGTGCCAGCAGCCCGGTTGACTCTGAAGCTTTCTTT
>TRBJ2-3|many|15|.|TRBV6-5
CASSYLGRATDTQYF
TGTGCCAGCAGTTACCTGGGGCGCGCTACAGATACGCAGTATTTT
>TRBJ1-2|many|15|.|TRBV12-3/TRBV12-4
CASSFDFSGPYGYTF
TGTGCCAGCAGTTTCGATTTTAGTGGCCCCTATGGCTACACCTTC
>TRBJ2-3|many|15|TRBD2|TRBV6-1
CASSPWTSGRDTQYF
TGTGCCAGCAGCCCTTGGACTAGCGGGAGAGATACGCAGTATTTT
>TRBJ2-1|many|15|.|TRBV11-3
CASSFPGADYNEQFF
TGTGCCAGCAGCTTTCCGGGGGCAGACTACAATGAGCAGTTCTTC
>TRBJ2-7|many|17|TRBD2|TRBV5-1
CASNPTGAGLAGDEQYF
TGCGCCAGCAACCCGACAGGCGCGGGACTAGCGGGAGACGAGCAGTACTTC
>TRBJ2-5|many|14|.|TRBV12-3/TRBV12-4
CASSFAAGWETQYF
TGTGCCAGCAGTTTCGCTGCGGGTTGGGAGACCCAGTACTTC
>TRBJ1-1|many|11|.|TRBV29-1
CSVLIGTEAFF
TGCAGCGTTCTGATAGGAACTGAAGCTTTCTTT
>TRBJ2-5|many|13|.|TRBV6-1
CASRARVSGTQYF
TGTGCCAGCAGAGCCAGGGTGTCCGGGACCCAGTACTTC
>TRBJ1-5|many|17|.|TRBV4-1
CASSQETLQLSHQPQHF
TGCGCCAGCAGCCAAGAAACTTTACAGCTTTCTCATCAGCCCCAGCATTTT